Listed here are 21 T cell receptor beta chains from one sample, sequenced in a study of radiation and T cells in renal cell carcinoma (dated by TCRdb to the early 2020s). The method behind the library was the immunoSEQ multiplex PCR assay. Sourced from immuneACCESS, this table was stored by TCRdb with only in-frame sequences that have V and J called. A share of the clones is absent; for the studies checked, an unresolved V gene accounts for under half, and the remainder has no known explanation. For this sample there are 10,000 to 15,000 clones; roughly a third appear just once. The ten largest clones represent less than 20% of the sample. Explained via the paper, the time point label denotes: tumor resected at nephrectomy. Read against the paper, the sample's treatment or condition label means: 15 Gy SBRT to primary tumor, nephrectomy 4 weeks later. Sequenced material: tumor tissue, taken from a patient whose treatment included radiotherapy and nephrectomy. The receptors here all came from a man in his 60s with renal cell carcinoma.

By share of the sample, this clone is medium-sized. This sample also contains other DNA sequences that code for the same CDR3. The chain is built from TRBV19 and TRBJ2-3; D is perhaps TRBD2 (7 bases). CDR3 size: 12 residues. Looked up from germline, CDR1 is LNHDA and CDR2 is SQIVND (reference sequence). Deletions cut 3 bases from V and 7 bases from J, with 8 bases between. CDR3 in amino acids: CASSIGGHTQYF. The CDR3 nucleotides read TGTGCCAGTAGTATCGGGGGGCATACGCAGTATTTT. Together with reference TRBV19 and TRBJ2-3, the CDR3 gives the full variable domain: DGGITQSPKYLFRKEGQNVTLSCEQNLNHDAMYWYRQDPGQGLRLIYYSQIVNDFQKGDIAEGYSVSREKKESFPLTVTSAQKNPTAFYLCASSIGGHTQYFGPGTRLTVL.

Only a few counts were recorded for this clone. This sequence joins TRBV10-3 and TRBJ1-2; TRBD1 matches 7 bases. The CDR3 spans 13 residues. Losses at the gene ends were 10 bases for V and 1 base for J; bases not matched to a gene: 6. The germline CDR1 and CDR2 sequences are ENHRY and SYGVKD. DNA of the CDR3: TGTGCCACCCAGGACAGGCGTAACTATGGCTACACCTTC. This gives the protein CATQDRRNYGYTF.

CDR3 DNA sequence: TGCGCCAGCAGCTACGCAGGAAATTTGGGAAACACCATATATTTT. Encoded protein: CASSYAGNLGNTIYF. This chain uses TRBV4-3 with TRBJ1-3; the D is unclear. This CDR3 has 15 amino acids. V lost 5 bases and J lost 4, with 15 bases in between. In germline, CDR1 is LGHNA, CDR2 YSLEER.

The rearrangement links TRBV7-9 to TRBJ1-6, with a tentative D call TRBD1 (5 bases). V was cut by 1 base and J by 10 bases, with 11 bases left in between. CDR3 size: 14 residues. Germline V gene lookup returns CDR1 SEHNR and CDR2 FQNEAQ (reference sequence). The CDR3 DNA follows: TGTGCCAGCAGCTTAGGAGGGGAAGGCTCACCCCTCCACTTT. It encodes CASSLGGEGSPLHF. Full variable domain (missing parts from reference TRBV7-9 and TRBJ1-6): DTGVSQNPRHKITKRGQNVTFRCDPISEHNRLYWYRQTLGQGPEFLTYFQNEAQLEKSRLLSDRFSAERPKGSFSTLEIQRTEQGDSAMYLCASSLGGEGSPLHFGNGTRLTVT.

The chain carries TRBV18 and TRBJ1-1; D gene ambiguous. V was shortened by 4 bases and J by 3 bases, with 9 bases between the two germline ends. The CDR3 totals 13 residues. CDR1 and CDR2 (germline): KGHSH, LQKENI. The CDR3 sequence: CASSQQADTEAFF. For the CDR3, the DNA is TGTGCCAGCTCACAACAAGCCGACACTGAAGCTTTCTTT. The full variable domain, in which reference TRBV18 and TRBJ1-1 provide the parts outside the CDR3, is NAGVMQNPRHLVRRRGQEARLRCSPMKGHSHVYWYRQLPEEGLKFMVYLQKENIIDESGMPKERFSAEFPKEGPSILRIQQVVRGDSAAYFCASSQQADTEAFFGQGTRLTVV.

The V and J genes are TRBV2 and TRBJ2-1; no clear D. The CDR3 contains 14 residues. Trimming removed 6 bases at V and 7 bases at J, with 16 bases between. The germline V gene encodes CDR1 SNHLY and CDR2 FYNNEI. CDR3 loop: CASSETSRVNEQFF. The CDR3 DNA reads TGTGCCAGCAGCGAAACCTCTAGAGTTAATGAGCAGTTCTTC.

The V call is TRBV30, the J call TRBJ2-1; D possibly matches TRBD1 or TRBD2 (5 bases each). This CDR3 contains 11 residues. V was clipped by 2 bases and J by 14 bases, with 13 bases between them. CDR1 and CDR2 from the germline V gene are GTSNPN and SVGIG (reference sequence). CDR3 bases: TGTGCCTGGAGTATGGGGGATAAGAAGTTCTTC. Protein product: CAWSMGDKKFF.

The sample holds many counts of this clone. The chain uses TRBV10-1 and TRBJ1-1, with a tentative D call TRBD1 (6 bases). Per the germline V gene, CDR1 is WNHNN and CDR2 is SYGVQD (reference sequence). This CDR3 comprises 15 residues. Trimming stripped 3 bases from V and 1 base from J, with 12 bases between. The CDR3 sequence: CASSEGGLWNTEAFF. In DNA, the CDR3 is TGCGCCAGCAGTGAAGGGGGGTTATGGAACACTGAAGCTTTCTTT.

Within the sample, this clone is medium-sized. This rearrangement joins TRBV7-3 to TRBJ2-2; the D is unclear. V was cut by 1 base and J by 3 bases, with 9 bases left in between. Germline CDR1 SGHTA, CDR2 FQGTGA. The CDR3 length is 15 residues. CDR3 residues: CASSLNGVDTGELFF. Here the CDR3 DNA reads TGTGCCAGCAGCTTAAATGGGGTGGACACCGGGGAGCTGTTTTTT.

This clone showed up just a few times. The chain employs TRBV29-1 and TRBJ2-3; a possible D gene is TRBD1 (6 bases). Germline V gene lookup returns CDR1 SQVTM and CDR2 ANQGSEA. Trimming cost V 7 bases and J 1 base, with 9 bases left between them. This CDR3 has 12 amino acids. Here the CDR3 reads CSGRTGTDTQYF. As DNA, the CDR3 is TGCAGCGGTCGGACAGGCACAGATACGCAGTATTTT.

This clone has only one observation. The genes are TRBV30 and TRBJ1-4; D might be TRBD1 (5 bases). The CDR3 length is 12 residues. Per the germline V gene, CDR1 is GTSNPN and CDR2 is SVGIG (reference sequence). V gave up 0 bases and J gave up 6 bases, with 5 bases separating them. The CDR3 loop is CAWSVGDEKLFF. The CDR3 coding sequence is TGTGCCTGGAGTGTAGGGGATGAAAAACTGTTTTTT.

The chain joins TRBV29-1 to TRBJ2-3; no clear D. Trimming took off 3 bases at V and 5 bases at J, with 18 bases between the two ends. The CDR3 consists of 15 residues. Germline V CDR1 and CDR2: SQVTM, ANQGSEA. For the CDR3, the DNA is TGCAGCGTTGATCGAACGGCTAGGTGGATAGATACGCAGTATTTT. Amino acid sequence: CSVDRTARWIDTQYF.

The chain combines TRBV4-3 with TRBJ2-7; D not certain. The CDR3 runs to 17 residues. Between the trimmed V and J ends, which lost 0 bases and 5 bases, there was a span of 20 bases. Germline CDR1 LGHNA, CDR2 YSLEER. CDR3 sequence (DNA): TGCGCCAGCAGCCAAGACGAACAGACCGCGTTTATTAACGAGCAGTACTTC. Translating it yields CASSQDEQTAFINEQYF.

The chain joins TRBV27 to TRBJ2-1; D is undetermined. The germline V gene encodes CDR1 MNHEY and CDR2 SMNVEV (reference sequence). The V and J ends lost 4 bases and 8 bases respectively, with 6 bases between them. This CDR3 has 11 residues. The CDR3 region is CASSSRYEQFF. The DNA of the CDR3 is TGTGCCAGCAGTTCCCGCTATGAGCAGTTCTTC.

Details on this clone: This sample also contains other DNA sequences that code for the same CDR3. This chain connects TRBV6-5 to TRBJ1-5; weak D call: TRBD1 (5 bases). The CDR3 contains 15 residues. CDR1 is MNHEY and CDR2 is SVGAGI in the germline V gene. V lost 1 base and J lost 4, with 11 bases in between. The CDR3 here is CASSYLSGRNQPQHF. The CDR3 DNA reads TGTGCCAGCAGTTACTTATCGGGGCGAAATCAGCCCCAGCATTTT.

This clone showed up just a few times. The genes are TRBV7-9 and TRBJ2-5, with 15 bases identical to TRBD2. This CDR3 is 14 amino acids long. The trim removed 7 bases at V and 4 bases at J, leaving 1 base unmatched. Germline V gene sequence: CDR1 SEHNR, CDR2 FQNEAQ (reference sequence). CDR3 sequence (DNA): TGTGCCAGCACGGGACTAGCGGGAGGAGAGACCCAGTACTTC. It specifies CASTGLAGGETQYF.

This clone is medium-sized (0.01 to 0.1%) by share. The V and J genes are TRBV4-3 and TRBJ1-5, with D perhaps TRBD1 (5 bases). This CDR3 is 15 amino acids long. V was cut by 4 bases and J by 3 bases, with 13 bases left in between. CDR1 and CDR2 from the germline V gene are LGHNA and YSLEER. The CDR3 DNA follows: TGCGCCAGCAGCCCGGGGCGGGGAGTCAATCAGCCCCAGCATTTT. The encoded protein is CASSPGRGVNQPQHF.

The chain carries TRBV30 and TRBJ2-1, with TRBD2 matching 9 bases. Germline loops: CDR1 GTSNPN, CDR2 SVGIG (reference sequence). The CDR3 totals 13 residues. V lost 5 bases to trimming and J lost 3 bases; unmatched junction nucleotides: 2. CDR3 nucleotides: TGTGCCTGGGAGCGGGGGGACTACAATGAGCAGTTCTTC. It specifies CAWERGDYNEQFF.

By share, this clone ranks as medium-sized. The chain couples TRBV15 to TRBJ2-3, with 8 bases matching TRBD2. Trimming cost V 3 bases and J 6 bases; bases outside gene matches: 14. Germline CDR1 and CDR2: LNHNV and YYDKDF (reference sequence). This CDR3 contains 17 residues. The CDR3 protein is CATSRTISGGTRDTQYF. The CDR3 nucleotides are TGTGCCACCAGCAGGACCATAAGCGGGGGCACGCGGGATACGCAGTATTTT.

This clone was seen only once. Here the CDR3 reads CASMSRFYGYTF. The DNA for the CDR3 is TGTGCCAGCATGTCCAGGTTTTATGGCTACACCTTC. This sequence joins TRBV6-5 and TRBJ1-2; D is unclear. The CDR3 consists of 12 residues. Trimming left V 7 bases short and J 5 bases short, with 11 bases between. The germline V gene encodes CDR1 MNHEY and CDR2 SVGAGI.

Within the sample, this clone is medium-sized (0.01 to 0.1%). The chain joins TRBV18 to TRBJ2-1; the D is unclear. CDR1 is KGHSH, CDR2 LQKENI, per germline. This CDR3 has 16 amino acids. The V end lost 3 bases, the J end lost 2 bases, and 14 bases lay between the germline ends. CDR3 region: CASSPVGGGTYNEQFF. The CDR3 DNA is TGTGCCAGCTCACCCGTCGGCGGCGGTACCTACAATGAGCAGTTCTTC. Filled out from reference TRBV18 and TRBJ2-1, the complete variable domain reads NAGVMQNPRHLVRRRGQEARLRCSPMKGHSHVYWYRQLPEEGLKFMVYLQKENIIDESGMPKERFSAEFPKEGPSILRIQQVVRGDSAAYFCASSPVGGGTYNEQFFGPGTRLTVL.